The rows below give T cell receptor beta chains drawn from one sample of a study of spatial heterogeneity in lung cancer. TCRdb used MiXCR to reprocess the 5' RACE reads, holding one entry per CDR3 protein. The sample holds 23,000 or so distinct CDR3 sequences, roughly 7% seen once. The sample was PBMCs, taken at surgery. All receptors derive from a male donor with early-stage non-small cell lung cancer. Each CDR3 is given with its conserved first and last residue. A D gene is named only where the DNA matches it firmly. Size values are once, few and many counts, or a class for expanded clones, and some rows have none.

D,J,size,V,DNA,CDR3
TRBD2,TRBJ2-3,many,TRBV4-1,TGCGCCAGCAGCCAAGAAGGACTAGCGGGAGCGGCAGATACGCAGTATTTT,CASSQEGLAGAADTQYF
TRBD2,TRBJ2-3,NA,TRBV29-1,TGCAGCGTTGAAAGGCTAGCGGGTACGCAGTATTTT,CSVERLAGTQYF
NA,TRBJ1-2,many,TRBV19,TGTGCCAGTAGTATGCGGACAGTCGATGGCTACACCTTC,CASSMRTVDGYTF
NA,TRBJ2-1,many,TRBV20-1,TGCAGTGCTAGAGTTTCGTGGCTAGAGGACGCGGATGAGCAGTTCTTC,CSARVSWLEDADEQFF
NA,TRBJ1-2,many,TRBV27,TGTGCCAGCAGTTTGATTCCAGACTATGGCTACACCTTC,CASSLIPDYGYTF
TRBD1,TRBJ2-4,many,TRBV5-4,TGTGCCAGCAGCCCGCCGGGACAGCTAGCCAAAAACATTCAGTACTTC,CASSPPGQLAKNIQYF
NA,TRBJ2-1,many,TRBV5-1,TGCGCCAGCACCAATAGCTGGGAGCAGTTCTTC,CASTNSWEQFF
NA,TRBJ1-2,many,TRBV5-1,TGCGCCAGCAGCCCCGGGCAGGGTTATGGCTACACCTTC,CASSPGQGYGYTF
NA,TRBJ2-2,NA,TRBV27,TGTGCCAGCAGTTTACGACAGTTGACCGCGAACACCGGGGAGCTGTTTTTT,CASSLRQLTANTGELFF
NA,TRBJ1-5,NA,TRBV12-3/TRBV12-4,TGTGCCAGCAGTCCCCGGTTAGGCAATCAGCCCCAGCATTTT,CASSPRLGNQPQHF
NA,TRBJ1-5,many,TRBV4-1,TGCGCCAGCAGCCAAGAAGACCTAGGTTACAATCAGCCCCAGCATTTT,CASSQEDLGYNQPQHF
NA,TRBJ1-2,many,TRBV7-2,TGTGCCAGCAGCTTAGTAGTAGGGAACTATGGCTACACCTTC,CASSLVVGNYGYTF
TRBD2,TRBJ2-3,NA,TRBV12-3/TRBV12-4,TGTGCCAGCAGTCCCTTAGGAGGTAGACTAGCGAACACAGATACGCAGTATTTT,CASSPLGGRLANTDTQYF
NA,TRBJ2-6,many,TRBV5-1,TGCGCCAGCAGCTTGGCAACCTCTGGGGCCAACGTCCTGACTTTC,CASSLATSGANVLTF
TRBD1,TRBJ1-6,few,TRBV27,TGTGCCAGCAGTTTATGGGGGACAGAGGGTAGTTCACCCCTCCACTTT,CASSLWGTEGSSPLHF
NA,TRBJ1-6,many,TRBV5-1,TGCGCCAGCAGCCTTAACCTACAGGGCTATAATTCACCCCTCCACTTT,CASSLNLQGYNSPLHF
NA,TRBJ2-1,many,TRBV7-8,TGTGCCAGCAGCTTAGCCCATGGAGGTTACCACTCCTACAATGAGCAGTTCTTC,CASSLAHGGYHSYNEQFF
NA,TRBJ2-1,many,TRBV21-1,TGTGCCAGCAGCCCCTCCGGGACACTTTACAATGAGCAGTTCTTC,CASSPSGTLYNEQFF
TRBD1,TRBJ1-5,medium-sized,TRBV2,TGTGCCAGCAGGGGGGACAGTAAGAATCAGCCCCAGCATTTT,CASRGDSKNQPQHF
NA,TRBJ2-3,NA,TRBV5-6,TGTGCCAGCAGCTTGGCCCCGGTCCGATTAGATACGCAGTATTTT,CASSLAPVRLDTQYF
NA,TRBJ1-1,many,TRBV19,TGTGCCAGTGTGGGGGGTGCCCCGCGGACCTCCGAAGCTTTCTTT,CASVGGAPRTSEAFF
NA,TRBJ2-6,NA,TRBV27,TGTGCCAGCAGTTTGTGGAGCTCTGGGGCCAACGTCCTGACTTTC,CASSLWSSGANVLTF
NA,TRBJ2-5,many,TRBV7-8,TGTGCCAGCGAAGGGGCTCAAGAGACCCAGTACTTC,CASEGAQETQYF
NA,TRBJ1-1,many,TRBV28,TGTGCCAGCAGTCCAGGGACGTTGAAGGGAGCTTTCTTT,CASSPGTLKGAFF
NA,TRBJ2-1,NA,TRBV6-5,TGTGCCAGCAGTTACGGGATAGCTAATGAGCAGTTCTTC,CASSYGIANEQFF
NA,TRBJ2-1,few,TRBV7-9,TGTGCCAGCAGCCCTCCGGGAAACTCCTACAATGAGCAGTTCTTC,CASSPPGNSYNEQFF
TRBD1,TRBJ2-7,NA,TRBV7-2,TGTGCCAGCAGCTTAGAGGGGGCCCTCCTGGAGCAGTACTTC,CASSLEGALLEQYF
TRBD1,TRBJ2-3,few,TRBV5-1,TGCGCCAGCAGAACTACAGGGGCAGATACGCAGTATTTT,CASRTTGADTQYF
NA,TRBJ1-1,many,TRBV3-1,TGTGCCAGCAGCCAATCAGAGGTTCTGGGTGAAGCTTTCTTT,CASSQSEVLGEAFF
NA,TRBJ1-1,many,TRBV5-1,TGCGCCAGCAGCTTCTTGGACAAGAACACTGAAGCTTTCTTT,CASSFLDKNTEAFF
TRBD2,TRBJ2-1,many,TRBV20-1,TGCAGTCCAGTACAGCGGACTAGCGGTTACAATGAGCAGTTCTTC,CSPVQRTSGYNEQFF
NA,TRBJ1-5,many,TRBV28,TGTGCCAGCAGTCCCGCCTTGGGACTGTCTGGGATGCCCCAGCATTTT,CASSPALGLSGMPQHF
NA,TRBJ1-6,many,TRBV27,TGTGCCAGCAGCCATGACAGTAATTCACCCCTCCACTTT,CASSHDSNSPLHF
TRBD1,TRBJ1-4,few,TRBV19,TGTGCCAGTAGTCTCGGACAGGGAAATGAAAAACTGTTTTTT,CASSLGQGNEKLFF
TRBD2,TRBJ2-7,NA,TRBV7-2,TGTGCCAGCAGCTTAGTCTCTAGCGGGACTAGCTCCTACGAGCAGTACTTC,CASSLVSSGTSSYEQYF
NA,TRBJ2-7,few,TRBV4-1,TGCGCCAGCAGCCAAGATCCCGAATACGAGCAGTACTTC,CASSQDPEYEQYF
NA,TRBJ2-7,many,TRBV12-3/TRBV12-4,TGTGCCAGCAGCCGTAGCTCCTACGAGCAGTACTTC,CASSRSSYEQYF
NA,TRBJ1-3,many,TRBV28,TGTGCCAGCAGTTTCCTATGGTCTGGAAACACCATATATTTT,CASSFLWSGNTIYF
NA,TRBJ1-5,many,TRBV10-1,TGCGCCAGCAGTGCAGGGCCCAATCAGCCCCAGCATTTT,CASSAGPNQPQHF
NA,TRBJ1-1,many,TRBV6-1,TGTGCCAGCAGTAGGGAGAGCACTGAAGCTTTCTTT,CASSRESTEAFF
TRBD2,TRBJ2-3,NA,TRBV27,TGTGCCAGCAGTAGGGGACTAGCCGCCACAGATACGCAGTATTTT,CASSRGLAATDTQYF
NA,TRBJ1-1,NA,TRBV30,TGTGCCTGGAGTGTACGGGCAGTGGCGGCTGAAGCTTTCTTT,CAWSVRAVAAEAFF
NA,TRBJ1-1,medium-sized,TRBV5-1,TGCGCCAGCAGCTTGGAGTCAGGTTACGCCCTGGGCACTGAAGCTTTCTTT,CASSLESGYALGTEAFF
NA,TRBJ1-6,many,TRBV3-1,TGTGCCAGCAGCCGGGGAGGGAATAATTCACCCCTCCACTTT,CASSRGGNNSPLHF
NA,TRBJ2-3,NA,TRBV29-1,TGCAGCGTTGAACAGGGCTTCACAGATACGCAGTATTTT,CSVEQGFTDTQYF
NA,TRBJ1-2,many,TRBV18,TGTGCCAGCTCACCAGGGGGAACTTCAGCTAACTATGGCTACACCTTC,CASSPGGTSANYGYTF
NA,TRBJ1-1,NA,TRBV28,TGTGCCAGCAGTTTAGATCCATTGGGTTTAGGGGACACTGAAGCTTTCTTT,CASSLDPLGLGDTEAFF
TRBD1,TRBJ2-6,many,TRBV6-1,TGTGCCAGCAGTGGCCCCGACAGGGGGCGATTGGCTGGGGCCAACGTCCTGACTTTC,CASSGPDRGRLAGANVLTF